This entry concerns a single T cell receptor (beta chain). The record originates from a study of OX40 agonist ivuxolimab in advanced cancers. On the study more broadly: The patients received ivuxolimab by intravenous route every 2 weeks at 0.01 to 10 mg/kg.

Sequencing was performed with immunoSEQ multiplex PCR; in TCRdb, only in-frame clones are kept and a portion is missing. The sample shows 65,000 to 95,000 clones, around nine tenths of them seen only once. This CDR3 contains 14 residues. Germline V lookup: CDR1 WNHNN, CDR2 SYGVQD (reference sequence). The V end lost 0 bases, the J end lost 4 bases, and 8 bases lay between the germline ends. The chain uses TRBV10-1 and TRBJ2-3; D unresolved. The sequence was collected from an adult with an advanced solid tumor such as melanoma, head and neck, liver or kidney cancer. The source was CD4+ or CD8+ T cells sorted from blood, collected in a trial of the OX40 agonist ivuxolimab. This chain's CDR3 is CASSESRVADTQYF. The CDR3 DNA follows: TGCGCCAGCAGTGAGTCTCGCGTTGCAGATACGCAGTATTTT.